What follows describes a single TCR beta chain. Profiled with immunoSEQ multiplex PCR; TCRdb holds only in-frame clones, not every one. The sample lists some 90,000 clones; about 88% were seen once. The sample originates from a study of T cell responses to AZD1222 COVID-19 vaccine. Whole-study context: Second-dose timings of about 4 or about 12 weeks were pooled.

CDR1 MDHEN and CDR2 SYDVKM come from the germline V gene. The CDR3 loop spans 15 amino acids. The ends lost 3 bases at V and 8 bases at J; junction bases unmatched: 10. This TCR came from an adult in good health. V gene TRBV28 combines with J gene TRBJ1-2; 9 positions agree with TRBD1. This specimen was peripheral blood, taken on day 0 of AZD1222 vaccination. The CDR3 region is CASSFSGTGIEGYTF. The CDR3 nucleotides are TGTGCCAGCAGTTTTTCGGGGACAGGGATCGAAGGCTACACCTTC.